A selection of T cell receptor beta chains follows, all from one sample in a study of naive and memory T cell subsets. TCRdb re-called the UMI-ligation and nested PCR reads through MiXCR, storing one row per CDR3 protein. The repertoire consists of approximately 80,000 distinct CDR3 sequences, with about 10% occurring once and the leading ten covering 1.2%. The material sequenced was naive CD8+ T cells from blood. All receptors derive from a human donor in good health. The CDR3 runs from the conserved cysteine through the conserved F or W. The D gene is left open where the match is weak. Size values are once, few and many counts, or a class for expanded clones, and some rows have none.

J gene,clone size,D gene,V gene,CDR3 protein,CDR3 DNA
TRBJ2-1,.,.,TRBV2,CASSEEGSVAYNEQFF,TGTGCCAGCAGTGAAGAGGGTAGCGTAGCCTACAATGAGCAGTTCTTC
TRBJ2-1,many,.,TRBV20-1,CSAIASNSYNEQFF,TGCAGTGCTATAGCGTCAAACTCCTACAATGAGCAGTTCTTC
TRBJ2-3,few,TRBD1,TRBV3-1,CASSRGQGRSTDTQYF,TGTGCCAGCAGCCGCGGACAGGGCCGGAGCACAGATACGCAGTATTTT
TRBJ2-1,few,TRBD2,TRBV10-2,CASSEGVIAGVNEQFF,TGCGCCAGCAGTGAGGGAGTAATAGCGGGAGTTAATGAGCAGTTCTTC
TRBJ2-7,few,.,TRBV7-9,CASSSALANSSYEQYF,TGTGCCAGCAGCTCGGCCTTAGCGAATAGCTCCTACGAGCAGTACTTC
TRBJ2-1,.,TRBD2,TRBV29-1,CSVELAYRDYSSYNEQFF,TGCAGCGTTGAACTGGCTTATAGGGACTATTCCTCCTACAATGAGCAGTTCTTC
TRBJ1-1,few,.,TRBV13,CASLEGGVTEAFF,TGTGCCAGCTTGGAGGGGGGGGTCACTGAAGCTTTCTTT
TRBJ2-7,many,.,TRBV13,CASSSSAPHEQYF,TGTGCCAGCAGCTCCTCCGCCCCCCACGAGCAGTACTTC
TRBJ2-2,many,.,TRBV29-1,CSVEGGASGTGELFF,TGCAGCGTTGAAGGGGGGGCTAGCGGCACCGGGGAGCTGTTTTTT
TRBJ2-1,few,.,TRBV6-5,CASTALFGPSANEQFF,TGTGCCAGCACGGCTTTATTTGGCCCCTCCGCCAATGAGCAGTTCTTC
TRBJ1-2,.,TRBD1,TRBV5-5,CASSLVRQGGYGYTF,TGTGCCAGCAGCTTGGTAAGACAGGGCGGATATGGCTACACCTTC
TRBJ1-5,many,.,TRBV19,CASSRIQEPQHF,TGTGCCAGTAGTAGGATTCAGGAGCCCCAGCATTTT
TRBJ2-2,.,.,TRBV14,CASSPHYTGELFF,TGTGCCAGCAGCCCTCATTATACCGGGGAGCTGTTTTTT
TRBJ2-2,many,TRBD1,TRBV5-1,CASSSQGDTGELFF,TGCGCCAGCAGCTCACAGGGGGACACCGGGGAGCTGTTTTTT
TRBJ2-7,few,.,TRBV7-9,CASSFVQSSYEQYF,TGTGCCAGCAGCTTCGTTCAGAGCTCCTACGAGCAGTACTTC
TRBJ2-7,many,TRBD1,TRBV4-1,CASSHPGQSYEQYF,TGCGCCAGCAGCCACCCGGGACAGTCCTACGAGCAGTACTTC
TRBJ1-4,.,.,TRBV7-9,CASSSYPSYQSGEKLFF,TGTGCCAGCAGCTCCTATCCGTCTTACCAGTCGGGGGAAAAACTGTTTTTT
TRBJ2-3,many,.,TRBV12-3/TRBV12-4,CASSLVAGPRADTQYF,TGTGCCAGCAGTTTAGTTGCGGGCCCGCGGGCGGATACGCAGTATTTT
TRBJ2-7,many,.,TRBV29-1,CSDSGTDYEQYF,TGCAGCGACTCTGGGACGGACTACGAGCAGTACTTC
TRBJ2-3,few,.,TRBV5-5,CASSLAGGPATDTQYF,TGTGCCAGCAGCTTGGCTGGGGGGCCGGCCACAGATACGCAGTATTTT
TRBJ1-2,many,.,TRBV6-1,CASMDTTSNYGYTF,TGTGCCAGCATGGACACCACTTCCAACTATGGCTACACCTTC
TRBJ1-2,.,TRBD1,TRBV2,CALRDRAGYTF,TGTGCGCTAAGGGACAGGGCTGGCTACACCTTC
TRBJ2-1,few,.,TRBV5-1,CASSYGIFGNEQFF,TGCGCCAGCAGCTACGGGATCTTCGGCAATGAGCAGTTCTTC
TRBJ1-2,few,.,TRBV4-1,CASSQRIKGDHGYTF,TGCGCCAGCAGCCAAAGGATTAAGGGTGATCATGGCTACACCTTC
TRBJ2-1,few,.,TRBV28,CASSLLPGSLHEQFF,TGTGCCAGCAGTCTTCTCCCCGGGAGCCTCCATGAGCAGTTCTTC
TRBJ2-1,.,TRBD2,TRBV25-1,CASSVWGEGYNEQFF,TGTGCCAGCAGTGTTTGGGGGGAGGGATACAATGAGCAGTTCTTC
TRBJ2-5,few,.,TRBV9,CASSVTGNQETQYF,TGTGCCAGCAGCGTCACAGGAAACCAAGAGACCCAGTACTTC
TRBJ2-7,many,TRBD1,TRBV7-6,CASSLLTGGYEQYF,TGTGCCAGCAGCTTATTAACAGGGGGATACGAGCAGTACTTC
TRBJ2-7,.,.,TRBV30,CAWIGAGSSYEQYF,TGTGCCTGGATTGGAGCAGGGAGCTCCTACGAGCAGTACTTC
TRBJ2-7,many,TRBD2,TRBV7-8,CASSLGGSNPLNEQYF,TGTGCCAGCAGCTTAGGCGGGAGCAACCCGCTCAACGAGCAGTACTTC
TRBJ2-7,many,.,TRBV29-1,CSATGRVGEQYF,TGCAGCGCTACTGGACGGGTCGGCGAGCAGTACTTC
TRBJ1-5,.,.,TRBV9,CASSVNSKPNQPQHF,TGTGCCAGCAGCGTTAACAGTAAACCCAATCAGCCCCAGCATTTT
TRBJ2-1,many,TRBD1,TRBV12-3/TRBV12-4,CASALGQDNEQFF,TGTGCCAGCGCTTTGGGACAGGACAATGAGCAGTTCTTC
TRBJ2-7,once,.,TRBV6-6,CASGYSLDRSYEQYF,TGTGCCAGCGGTTACTCGTTGGACAGATCTTACGAGCAGTACTTC
TRBJ2-1,many,TRBD2,TRBV29-1,CSVTPLFSGRADEQFF,TGCAGCGTGACCCCCTTATTTAGCGGGAGGGCCGATGAGCAGTTCTTC
TRBJ1-1,.,.,TRBV7-9,CASSLVGGGTEAFF,TGTGCCAGCAGCTTAGTAGGGGGAGGGACTGAAGCTTTCTTT
TRBJ2-7,.,TRBD1,TRBV14,CASSQGHGQGRYEQYF,TGTGCCAGCAGCCAAGGTCATGGACAGGGTCGGTACGAGCAGTACTTC
TRBJ2-3,.,TRBD2,TRBV11-1,CATLVILADTDTQYF,TGTGCCACCCTTGTGATACTAGCGGACACAGATACGCAGTATTTT
TRBJ2-7,.,TRBD1,TRBV4-1,CASSRTRDREGDEQYF,TGCGCCAGCAGCCGGACCCGGGACAGGGAAGGTGACGAGCAGTACTTC
TRBJ2-3,many,.,TRBV4-3,CASSQDPSGTDTQYF,TGCGCCAGCAGCCAAGACCCTAGCGGCACAGATACGCAGTATTTT
TRBJ2-1,.,.,TRBV20-1,CSARAVARGGNEQFF,TGCAGTGCTAGAGCCGTAGCGAGAGGGGGCAATGAGCAGTTCTTC
TRBJ2-5,many,.,TRBV27,CASSLVYQETQYF,TGTGCCAGCAGTCTAGTATACCAAGAGACCCAGTACTTC
TRBJ2-1,few,TRBD2,TRBV9,CASSPGEGSGDEQFF,TGTGCCAGCAGCCCGGGGGAGGGGTCGGGAGATGAGCAGTTCTTC
TRBJ2-3,few,TRBD1,TRBV12-3/TRBV12-4,CASSPWTGLQDTQYF,TGTGCCAGCAGTCCGTGGACAGGGCTGCAAGATACGCAGTATTTT
TRBJ1-1,many,.,TRBV29-1,CSDDTLMNTEAFF,TGCAGCGACGATACCCTAATGAACACTGAAGCTTTCTTT
TRBJ2-7,many,.,TRBV28,CASRASNYEQYF,TGTGCCAGCAGAGCGTCGAACTACGAGCAGTACTTC
TRBJ2-3,.,.,TRBV10-3,CAISDQADTQYF,TGTGCCATCAGTGATCAGGCAGATACGCAGTATTTT
TRBJ2-1,.,TRBD1,TRBV9,CASSGRDSSYNEQFF,TGTGCCAGCAGCGGTCGGGACAGCTCCTACAATGAGCAGTTCTTC
TRBJ2-1,.,.,TRBV29-1,CSVEASWGTYNEQFF,TGCAGCGTTGAAGCCTCCTGGGGAACCTACAATGAGCAGTTCTTC
TRBJ2-3,many,.,TRBV7-6,CASSLGGTRDTQYF,TGTGCCAGCAGCTTAGGCGGAACCCGCGATACGCAGTATTTT
TRBJ1-6,few,TRBD1,TRBV6-2/TRBV6-3,CASIRKGANSPLHF,TGTGCCAGCATCAGAAAGGGGGCGAATTCACCCCTCCACTTT
TRBJ2-1,many,TRBD1,TRBV29-1,CSVETGGVFAAEQFF,TGCAGCGTTGAAACAGGGGGCGTGTTTGCTGCCGAGCAGTTCTTC